These 2 T cell receptor beta chains were sequenced from one sample in a study of T cell responses to AZD1222 COVID-19 vaccine. Using immunoSEQ multiplex PCR, the repertoire was profiled, and TCRdb retains in-frame clones only, with some absent. The table includes 95,000 to 150,000 clones, 92% detected once. Sequencing was performed on peripheral blood, taken on day 0 of AZD1222 vaccination. The receptors were sampled from an adult in good health.

The J gene is TRBJ1-2, the V gene TRBV6-1; TRBD1 matches at 7 bases. Germline V lookup: CDR1 MNHNS, CDR2 SASEGT. J was trimmed by 8 bases and V by 3 bases; bases with no gene match: 9. The CDR3 is 14 residues long. The CDR3 nucleotides read TGTGCCAGCAGTGATGGGACAGCCTTAAGGGGCTACACCTTC. Protein sequence: CASSDGTALRGYTF.

This chain uses TRBV18 with TRBJ1-5; tentatively, D is TRBD1 (6 bases). The germline V gene has CDR1 KGHSH and CDR2 LQKENI. CDR3 length: 18 residues. Trimming left V 4 bases short and J 0 bases short, with 19 bases between. The CDR3 bases are TGTGCCAGCTCACACGGGGGGCGGCCTCTACATAGCAATCAGCCCCAGCATTTT. Residues: CASSHGGRPLHSNQPQHF.